Below, one T cell receptor beta chain is given with its context. What it binds is unknown. The junction departs from the called germline gene at one end, perhaps through a read error. Donation came from healthy Caucasian individuals in Russia who were aged 6 to 90. PBMCs, at least 6 million per sample, were isolated. This specimen belongs to a study of blood T cells in healthy people across ages. The germline CDR1 and CDR2 sequences are MNHEY and SMNVEV (reference sequence). The CDR3 is 15 amino acids. General study results and limits: Age showed a roughly linear inverse relationship with TCR beta diversity per million T cells.

The second PCR ran roughly 7 to 12 cycles with a sample-barcoded 5' primer and J-beta primers. TCRdb analysed the 5' RACE reads with MiXCR anew, one entry per CDR3 protein. The repertoire holds hundreds of thousands of distinct CDR3 sequences, around half seen once, with 25% to 35% in the top ten. The chain carries TRBV27 and TRBJ2-1; 7 bases are shared with TRBD2. Material for sequencing was blood. The sequence derives from an older woman in good health. The CDR3 sequence: CVSKGGPLGYNEQFF. In DNA form, the CDR3 reads TGTGTCAGCAAGGGAGGGCCGCTGGGCTACAATGAGCAGTTCTTC.